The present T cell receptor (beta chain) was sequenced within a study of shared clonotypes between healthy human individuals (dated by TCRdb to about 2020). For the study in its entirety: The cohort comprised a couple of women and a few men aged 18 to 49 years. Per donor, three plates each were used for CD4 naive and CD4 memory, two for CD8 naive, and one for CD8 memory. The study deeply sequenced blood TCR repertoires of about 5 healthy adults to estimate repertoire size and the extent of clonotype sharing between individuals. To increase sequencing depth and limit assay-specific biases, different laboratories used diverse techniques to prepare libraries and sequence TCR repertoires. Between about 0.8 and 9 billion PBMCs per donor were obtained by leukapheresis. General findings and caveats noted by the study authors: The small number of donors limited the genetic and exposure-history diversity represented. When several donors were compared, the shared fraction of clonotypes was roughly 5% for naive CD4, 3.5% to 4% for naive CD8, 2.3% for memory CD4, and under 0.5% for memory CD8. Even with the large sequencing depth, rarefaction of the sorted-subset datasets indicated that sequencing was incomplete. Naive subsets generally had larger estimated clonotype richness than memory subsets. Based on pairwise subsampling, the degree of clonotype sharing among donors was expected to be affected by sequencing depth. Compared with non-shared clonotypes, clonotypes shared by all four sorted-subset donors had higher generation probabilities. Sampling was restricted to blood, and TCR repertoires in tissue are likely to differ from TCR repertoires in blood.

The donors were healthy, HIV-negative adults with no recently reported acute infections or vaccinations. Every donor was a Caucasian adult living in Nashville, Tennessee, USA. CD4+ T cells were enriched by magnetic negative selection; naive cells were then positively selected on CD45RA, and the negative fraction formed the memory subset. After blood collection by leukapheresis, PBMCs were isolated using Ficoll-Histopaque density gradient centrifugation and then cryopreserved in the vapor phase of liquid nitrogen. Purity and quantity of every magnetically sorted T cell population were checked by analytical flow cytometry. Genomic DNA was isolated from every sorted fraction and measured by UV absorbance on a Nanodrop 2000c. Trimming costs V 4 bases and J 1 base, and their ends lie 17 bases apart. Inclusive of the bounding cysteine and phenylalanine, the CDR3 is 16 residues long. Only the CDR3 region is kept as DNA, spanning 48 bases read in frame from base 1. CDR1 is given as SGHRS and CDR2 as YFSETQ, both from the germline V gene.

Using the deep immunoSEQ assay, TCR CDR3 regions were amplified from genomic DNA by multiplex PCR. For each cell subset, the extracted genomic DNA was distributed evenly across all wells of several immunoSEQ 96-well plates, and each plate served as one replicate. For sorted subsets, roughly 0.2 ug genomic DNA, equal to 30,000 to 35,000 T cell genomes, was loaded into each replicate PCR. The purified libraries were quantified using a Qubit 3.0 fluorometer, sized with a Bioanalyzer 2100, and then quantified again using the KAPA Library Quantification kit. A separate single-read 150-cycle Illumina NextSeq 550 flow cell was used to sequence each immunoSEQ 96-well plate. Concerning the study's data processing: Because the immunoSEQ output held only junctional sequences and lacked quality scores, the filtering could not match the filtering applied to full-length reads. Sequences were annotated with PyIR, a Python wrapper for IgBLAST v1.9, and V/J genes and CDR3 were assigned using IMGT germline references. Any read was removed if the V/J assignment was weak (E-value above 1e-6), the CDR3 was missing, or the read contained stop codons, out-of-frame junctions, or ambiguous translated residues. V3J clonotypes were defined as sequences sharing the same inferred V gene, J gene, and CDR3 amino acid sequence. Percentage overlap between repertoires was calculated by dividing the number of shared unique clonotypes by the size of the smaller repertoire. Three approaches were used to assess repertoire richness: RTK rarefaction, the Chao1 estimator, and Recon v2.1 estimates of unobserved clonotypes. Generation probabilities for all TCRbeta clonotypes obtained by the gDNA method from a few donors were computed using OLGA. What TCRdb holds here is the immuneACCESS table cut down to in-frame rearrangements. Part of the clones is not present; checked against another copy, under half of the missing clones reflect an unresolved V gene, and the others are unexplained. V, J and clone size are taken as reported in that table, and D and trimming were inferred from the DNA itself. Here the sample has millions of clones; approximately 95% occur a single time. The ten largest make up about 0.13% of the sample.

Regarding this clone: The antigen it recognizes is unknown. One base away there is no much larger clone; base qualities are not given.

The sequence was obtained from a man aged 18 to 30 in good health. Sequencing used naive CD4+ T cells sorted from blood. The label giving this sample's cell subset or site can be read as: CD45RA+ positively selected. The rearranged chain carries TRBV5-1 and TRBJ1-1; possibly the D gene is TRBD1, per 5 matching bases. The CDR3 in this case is CASSLRGESRNTEAFF. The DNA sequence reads TGCGCCAGCAGCCTCCGGGGGGAATCGAGGAACACTGAAGCTTTCTTT.